This T cell receptor (beta chain) comes out of a study of spatial heterogeneity in lung cancer. Study outcomes and limitations: Sequencing reached an estimated coverage of tumor T cells that was only around 7% for alpha chains and approximately 13% for beta chains. Tumors with more nonsynonymous mutations had more expanded intratumoral alpha and beta TCRs.

Relative to its sample, this clonotype is medium-sized. The antigen is not known. This beta chain lies outside the target of a library built for alpha chains; its clone size means little. CDR3 length: 11 residues. The V gene's germline CDR1 is DFQATT and CDR2 SNEGSKA (reference sequence). Trimming stripped 0 bases from V and 7 bases from J, with 5 bases between. TCRdb re-derived calls from the 5' RACE reads in MiXCR, one entry per CDR3 protein. Altogether about 7,400 distinct CDR3 sequences are present, 11% to 15% being singletons, with the ten largest covering 7% to 9%. Stated time point: sample taken at primary tumor resection.

The chain is built from TRBV20-1 and TRBJ2-3; D unresolved. The specimen was lung tumor tissue, collected at surgery. This sequence was found in a female donor with early-stage non-small cell lung cancer. The CDR3 loop reads CSARDAHTQYF. The CDR3 region has the DNA TGCAGTGCTAGAGATGCCCATACGCAGTATTTT.